This T cell receptor (beta chain) was captured by sequencing in a study of T cell responses to AZD1222 COVID-19 vaccine. This CDR3 is 18 amino acids long. Per germline, CDR1 MNHEY and CDR2 SMNVEV (reference sequence). Trimming left V 1 base short and J 1 base short, with 19 bases between. Method: immunoSEQ multiplex PCR; TCRdb's copy keeps in-frame clones and lacks some. The data show about 160,000 clones, 92% seen once. The chain is built from TRBV27 and TRBJ1-1; the D gene is possibly TRBD1 (6 bases). Sequencing used peripheral blood, obtained on day 0 of MenACWY control vaccination. This clonotype originated in an adult in good health. In nucleotides, the CDR3 is TGTGCCAGCAGTTTATGGGGGGGGACAAGGGCGACGAACACTGAAGCTTTCTTT. Its protein product is CASSLWGGTRATNTEAFF.